These 5 T cell receptor beta chains were all obtained from the same sample, sequenced in a study of OX40 agonist ivuxolimab in advanced cancers. Produced via immunoSEQ multiplex PCR; TCRdb's table is partial and in-frame only. This table has roughly 110,000 clones, less than 95% appearing once. Specimen: CD4+ or CD8+ T cells sorted from blood, collected in a trial of the OX40 agonist ivuxolimab. All receptors derive from an adult with an advanced solid tumor such as melanoma, head and neck, liver or kidney cancer.

The CDR3 DNA is TGCGCCAGCAGCTTGGAAGGTAGCGGGGCGGCCTTGTCCGGGGAGCTGTTTTTT. It yields the protein CASSLEGSGAALSGELFF. This chain links TRBV5-1 with TRBJ2-2; 8 positions agree with TRBD2. With 0 bases clipped from V and 6 bases from J, the junction kept 13 bases outside the gene matches. From germline, CDR1 is SGHRS and CDR2 YFSETQ. This CDR3 contains 18 residues.

This clone was picked up a small number of times. This sequence joins TRBV7-2 and TRBJ2-2, with D hard to call. The CDR3 runs 15 residues. The germline V gene encodes CDR1 SGHTA and CDR2 FQGNSA. V was shortened by 5 bases and J by 0 bases, with 10 bases between the two germline ends. The CDR3 DNA follows: TGTGCCAGCAGCCCTCAGGCTGCGAACACCGGGGAGCTGTTTTTT. Translating gives CASSPQAANTGELFF. Combining the CDR3 with reference TRBV7-2 and TRBJ2-2 gives the whole variable domain GAGVSQSPSNKVTEKGKDVELRCDPISGHTALYWYRQSLGQGLEFLIYFQGNSAPDKSGLPSDRFSAERTGGSVSTLTIQRTQQEDSAVYLCASSPQAANTGELFFGEGSRLTVL.

The chain uses TRBV6-6 and TRBJ2-7; the D gene is possibly TRBD1 (5 bases). V lost 2 bases and J lost 2, with 10 bases in between. This CDR3 is built from 14 residues. Germline V lookup: CDR1 MNHNY, CDR2 SVGAGI (reference sequence). CDR3: CASSYRGQTYEQYF. The DNA for the CDR3 is TGTGCCAGCAGTTACCGAGGACAAACCTACGAGCAGTACTTC.

The chain carries TRBV28 and TRBJ1-1, with D unclear. This CDR3 has 14 residues. V gave up 6 bases and J gave up 1 base, with 12 bases separating them. Germline values: CDR1 MDHEN, CDR2 SYDVKM. The CDR3 coding sequence is TGTGCCAGCAGGCCTCCGGGAACGAACACTGAAGCTTTCTTT. Translated: CASRPPGTNTEAFF.

This chain joins TRBV27 and TRBJ2-3; the D is unclear. Germline V CDR1 and CDR2: MNHEY, SMNVEV (reference sequence). V shed 3 bases and J shed 2 bases, with 6 bases lying between them. This CDR3 comprises 13 residues. The CDR3 DNA sequence: TGTGCCAGCAGTTTCGATTACACAGATACGCAGTATTTT. Its translation: CASSFDYTDTQYF.